The 12 T cell receptor beta chains below come from one sample, sequenced in a study of vaccination effects on CD4 cells after COVID-19. Only in-frame clones appear in the TCRdb table, and some are missing; sequencing was by immunoSEQ multiplex PCR. Of about 40,000 clones in the sample, approximately 70% are singletons; the top ten hold roughly 8.4%. Which antigens these TCRs recognize remains unknown. CD4+ T cell isolation took place after about nine days of culture. Either the mRNA-1273 or the BNT162b2 vaccine was given to participants as two doses. The starting material was CD4+ T cells from PBMCs cultured without peptide, obtained after COVID-19 vaccination. The receptors stem from a human donor who received a COVID-19 vaccine.

This clone was counted a few times. This chain connects TRBV6-1 to TRBJ2-3; no firm D call. Germline CDR1 reads MNHNS; CDR2 reads SASEGT. The CDR3 extends over 14 amino acids. V lost 1 base to trimming and J lost 2 bases, with 7 bases between them. CDR3 sequence (DNA): TGTGCCAGCAGTGAAGGCGGCTACACAGATACGCAGTATTTT. Protein: CASSEGGYTDTQYF.

This clone was found a few times. The gene calls are TRBV25-1 and TRBJ1-6; D possibly corresponds to TRBD1 (6 bases). The V end was cut by 4 bases, the J end by 6 bases, with 13 bases between. From germline, CDR1 is MGHDK and CDR2 SYGVNS. This CDR3 has 15 residues. The CDR3 here is CASSVGQSGNSPLHF. CDR3 nucleotides: TGTGCCAGCAGTGTTGGACAGTCCGGTAATTCACCCCTCCACTTT.

This chain uses TRBV3-1 (or the pseudogene TRBV3-2) with TRBJ1-4; D gene ambiguous. Trimming cost V 0 bases and J 3 bases, with 17 bases left between them. In germline, CDR1 is LGHDT, CDR2 YNNKEL (reference sequence). The CDR3 consists of 18 residues. CDR3 protein: CASSQDSTGVPSNEKLFF. The CDR3 DNA sequence: TGTGCCAGCAGCCAAGACTCAACCGGGGTCCCATCTAATGAAAAACTGTTTTTT.

This clone has a handful of counts. The chain couples TRBV5-1 to TRBJ1-3, with 8 bases identical to TRBD1. The CDR3 consists of 17 residues. Germline lookup yields CDR1 SGHRS and CDR2 YFSETQ. The V segment lost 0 bases and the J segment 4 bases; nucleotides outside the gene matches: 9. The CDR3, as DNA: TGCGCCAGCAGCTTGGCCAGTGGACAGGGATCAGGAAACACCATATATTTT. This codes for CASSLASGQGSGNTIYF.

V and J are TRBV18 and TRBJ2-7; maybe TRBD2 (5 bases). This CDR3 comprises 15 residues. Trimming left V 0 bases short and J 3 bases short, with 12 bases between. CDR1 and CDR2 from the germline V gene are KGHSH and LQKENI. CDR3 sequence: CASSPPLATRYEQYF. CDR3 nucleotides: TGTGCCAGCTCACCACCGCTAGCAACCCGCTACGAGCAGTACTTC.

V usage is TRBV6-2 or TRBV6-3 and J usage is TRBJ2-2, with 11 positions matching TRBD1. The V gene's germline CDR1 is MNHEY and CDR2 SVGEGT. Losses at the gene ends were 5 bases for V and 4 bases for J; bases not matched to a gene: 6. This CDR3 spans 16 amino acids. The CDR3 sequence is CASSTSGTGGTGELFF. The CDR3 DNA follows: TGTGCCAGCAGTACCTCCGGGACAGGGGGCACCGGGGAGCTGTTTTTT.

The V and J genes are TRBV28 and TRBJ2-2; 7 bases align to TRBD1. Germline CDR1 MDHEN, CDR2 SYDVKM. The CDR3 consists of 14 residues. The CDR3 region is CGTSTGQNTGELFF. CDR3 nucleotide sequence: TGTGGGACTTCGACAGGGCAGAACACCGGGGAGCTGTTTTTT.

The chain recombines TRBV19 with TRBJ2-6; 7 nucleotides line up with TRBD2. The CDR3 covers 16 residues. The J segment lost 0 bases and the V segment lost 7 bases, leaving 6 bases of the junction unmatched. CDR1 is LNHDA, CDR2 SQIVND, per germline (reference sequence). CDR3 in amino acids: CASTSGTPSGANVLTF. The CDR3 DNA is TGTGCCAGTACTAGCGGCACTCCCTCTGGGGCCAACGTCCTGACTTTC.

The chain joins TRBV19 to TRBJ1-5; possibly TRBD1 for D (5 bases). V lost 4 bases, J lost 2 bases, and 12 bases lay in between. Germline-derived CDR1 and CDR2 are LNHDA and SQIVND (reference sequence). This CDR3 spans 15 amino acids. CDR3 DNA sequence: TGTGCCAGTAGTAATCAGGGCGTGGGCAATCAGCCCCAGCATTTT. Protein sequence: CASSNQGVGNQPQHF.

The gene calls are TRBV2 and TRBJ1-3; D is uncertain. Trimming removed 8 bases from V and 2 bases from J, with 10 bases in between. Germline V gene data show CDR1 as SNHLY and CDR2 as FYNNEI. The CDR3 runs 13 residues. The CDR3 sequence is CASATDAGNTIYF. The CDR3 DNA follows: TGTGCCAGCGCTACGGATGCTGGAAACACCATATATTTT.

This clone was seen more than once but under ten times. The CDR3 DNA sequence: TGCGCCAGCAGCCAGCCCGGGACAGGGGAGTATAGAAAACTGTTTTTT. This codes for CASSQPGTGEYRKLFF. The V and J genes are TRBV4-1 and TRBJ1-4; 10 bases are shared with TRBD1. CDR1 and CDR2 (germline): MGHRA, YSYEKL. The CDR3 spans 16 residues. V shed 3 bases, J shed 10 bases, and the junction held 11 bases outside the gene matches.

The chain carries TRBV19 and TRBJ1-2, with 9 bases matching TRBD1. Per the germline V gene, CDR1 is LNHDA and CDR2 is SQIVND (reference sequence). CDR3 length: 13 amino acids. Trimming at V came to 9 bases and at J to 5 bases, leaving 7 bases not matched to a gene. The CDR3 DNA follows: TGTGCCAGCCGAACCGGGACAGGGTATGGCTACACCTTC. This encodes CASRTGTGYGYTF.